This T cell receptor beta chain was identified in a study of T cells in Graves' hyperthyroidism and ophthalmopathy. General study results and limits: Most thyroid-expanded clonotypes above 0.001 were also found in blood.

V shed 5 bases and J shed 5 bases, with 10 bases lying between them. This CDR3 has 12 amino acids. Per germline, CDR1 MDHEN and CDR2 SYDVKM. RNA transcripts served as the template for amplifying TCR beta CDR3 regions. First-round RT-PCR of the TCR CDR3 relied on the HTBI primer set. TCRdb reprocessed the multiplex PCR reads with MiXCR, giving one entry per CDR3 protein. Among more than 500,000 distinct CDR3 sequences listed, about 16% were seen once. Exclusions: uncontrolled infection, other autoimmune disease, pregnancy, lactation. This clonotype was observed many times. Its antigen is undetermined. The source is a woman in her 30s with Graves' ophthalmopathy. Sequenced: blood. The rearrangement links TRBV28 to TRBJ2-7; D not certain. For the CDR3, the DNA is TGTGCCAGCAGTGTACGTTCGAACGAGCAGTACTTC. It is translated as CASSVRSNEQYF.